Included here is one T cell receptor beta chain sequence, with context. Trimming pared 3 bases from V and 1 base from J, leaving 12 bases between. The CDR3 is 14 residues long. Germline V CDR1 and CDR2: DFQATT, SNEGSKA (reference sequence). Methods used by the authors: Reference gene primer amplification gave estimated nucleated cell counts. Generated by immunoSEQ multiplex PCR, the TCRdb table keeps only in-frame clones and is missing some. Clone size and V and J calls were adopted from that table, with D and trimming inferred from the DNA. The data show roughly 150,000 clones, about 80% seen once. This sample stems from a study of blood T cell repertoires in COVID-19. Study background: Acute and convalescent COVID-19 samples came from the United States, Italy and Spain.

The gene calls are TRBV20-1 and TRBJ2-5; a possible D gene is TRBD2 (6 bases). Sequenced input: peripheral blood. The receptor was derived from a woman older than 75 with acute or convalescent COVID-19. The DNA for the CDR3 is TGCAGTGCTAGTGTCGGGGAGGTCCAAGAGACCCAGTACTTC. This sequence encodes CSASVGEVQETQYF.